This record looks at one T cell receptor (beta chain) sequence and its context. Its cognate antigen is unknown. This record belongs to a study of response to subunit inactivated influenza vaccine. Whole-study findings and limits: Seasonal influenza vaccination, on each occasion, was suggested by the authors to recruit few new T cells.

Per germline, CDR1 SGHRS and CDR2 YFSETQ. The ends lost 4 bases at V and 1 base at J; junction bases unmatched: 5. This CDR3 is built from 15 residues. TCRdb passed the RT-PCR reads through MiXCR, listing each CDR3 protein once. The sample includes a few hundred thousand distinct CDR3 sequences, roughly 22% of them seen just once. V gene TRBV5-1 combines with J gene TRBJ2-4, with 7 bases identical to TRBD1. Sample: PBMCs from blood, taken approximately 20 months after vaccination. The TCR sequence derives from a man between 50 and 75 years old who received an inactivated influenza vaccine. The CDR3 DNA reads TGCGCCAGCAGCCCCCGGGACAGCGCCAAAAACATTCAGTACTTC. The encoded protein is CASSPRDSAKNIQYF.